This TCR beta chain was recorded in a study of blood T cell repertoires in COVID-19 (dated by TCRdb to about 2020). Study-level background: The collaborator samples originated in the United States, Italy and Spain and spanned the acute and convalescent phases of COVID-19. Deeply sampled blood TCRbeta repertoires from subjects exposed to, actively infected with, or recovered from COVID-19 were included in the dataset. Where HLA class I and class II types were available, the types were taken from metadata supplied by the sample provider, not from assay-based typing. The prospective study material was composed of cDNA or gDNA derived from T cells, B-cell-depleted T cells, or PBMCs. The repertoires were released in a freely available public database meant as a resource for research on the immune response to SARS-CoV-2. The samples were drawn from the first 160 participants of the ongoing ImmuneRACE study and from about 1,200 subjects provided by 6 global collaborators. The sample metadata nearly always contained a de-identified subject ID, COVID-19 status, age in years and sex.

Enrolling through a virtual design, the prospective study's participants ranged in age from roughly 18 to 90 years and lived across about two dozen United States geographic areas. To assign participants to cohorts, the prospective study relied on clinical history that participants themselves reported in a screening survey and a study questionnaire. Exposed participants had been in contact with someone with a PCR-confirmed or clinician-diagnosed COVID-19 case within 2 weeks of study entry. Each participant in the prospective study had whole blood, serum and a nasopharyngeal or oropharyngeal swab collected by mobile phlebotomists. Prospective study participants could optionally give additional blood draws and questionnaires over an approximately two-month period. Prospective study blood samples were shipped either frozen or at room temperature before DNA extraction. TCRbeta CDR3 regions were amplified from genomic DNA using the immunoSEQ Assay, a bias-controlled multiplex PCR. The authors' analysis ran thus. The number of nucleated cells in each sample was estimated from the amplification of reference gene primers within the assay. Sequence reads were collapsed and filtered to measure the absolute abundance of every unique TCRbeta CDR3 rearrangement. For each sample, productive Simpson clonality was calculated by taking the square root of Simpson's diversity index across productive rearrangements. Not all clones reach the TCRdb copy of this immuneACCESS table, which keeps in-frame sequences only. Checked studies attribute under half of the gap to unresolved V genes and leave the rest unexplained. That table gives V, J and clone size, and the DNA gave D and trimming. This sample holds 230,000 or so clones; approximately 84% were observed only once. The top ten hold under 7% of the sample.

Measured from the cysteine to the phenylalanine, the CDR3 is 13 residues long. The read is trimmed to its CDR3 DNA, 39 bases read in frame from base 1. As encoded in the germline V gene, CDR1 is MNHEY while CDR2 is SVGAGI. V lost 8 bases and J lost 8 bases; the stretch between them is 18 bases long. Note on this clone: Its antigen has not been determined. Within one base of it there is no much larger clone, and no base qualities were kept.

The investigation overall reported the following: The quantity of clinical and demographic metadata differed by source and by participant and was supplied without curation.

This TCR was sampled from a woman aged 45-59 years who had been exposed to COVID-19. Sequencing was carried out using PBMCs or T cells enriched from blood (not recorded which). Here the chain combines TRBV6-5 and TRBJ1-2; the D gene remains uncertain. The nucleotide sequence reads as follows: TGTGCCAGCCGCCGTAGAGAGGCCGGGGGCTACACCTTC. This yields the protein CASRRREAGGYTF.